The 30 T cell receptor beta chains listed next were all sequenced from one sample in a study of T-cell reconstitution after alpha-beta-depleted transplantation in children. Preparing the TCRbeta library involved the use of unique molecular identifiers. TCRdb reprocessed the PCR reads with MiXCR, giving one entry per CDR3 protein. This sample has 200,000 to 250,000 distinct CDR3 sequences, with around 9.7% found just once. The specimen comprised PBMCs from the stem cell graft donor, sampled from the stem cell graft. Every receptor here comes from a human donor who donated a stem cell graft to a child with SCID.

This clonotype has ten or more counts. The chain employs TRBV9 and TRBJ1-2; the D is unclear. Per the germline V gene, CDR1 is SGDLS and CDR2 is YYNGEE. This CDR3 region has 12 residues. V was shortened by 7 bases and J by 4 bases, with 11 bases between the two germline ends. The CDR3 reads CASYDMTYGYTF. The CDR3 bases are TGTGCCAGCTATGATATGACCTATGGCTACACCTTC.

This clonotype was observed at least ten times. The rearrangement links TRBV12-3 or TRBV12-4 to TRBJ1-6; D is undetermined. V was trimmed by 3 bases and J by 8 bases, leaving 11 bases between them. The CDR3 runs 14 residues. The CDR3 DNA reads as TGTGCCAGCAGTTTGACCTTGGAGGATTCACCCCTCCACTTT. It encodes CASSLTLEDSPLHF.

In this sample, this clonotype turned up many times. The V call is TRBV7-9, the J call TRBJ1-5; D unresolved. The CDR3 is 12 amino acids. Deletions cut 6 bases from V and 6 bases from J, with 9 bases between. Germline V lookup: CDR1 SEHNR, CDR2 FQNEAQ (reference sequence). The CDR3 loop is CASSSLSQPQHF. The CDR3 DNA reads as TGTGCCAGCAGTTCCCTTAGTCAGCCCCAGCATTTT.

This clonotype occurred many times. The J gene is TRBJ2-3, the V gene TRBV19; D is ambiguous. In germline, CDR1 is LNHDA, CDR2 SQIVND (reference sequence). The CDR3 contains 12 residues. V was cut by 2 bases and J by 4 bases, with 4 bases left in between. The CDR3 loop reads CASSIYPDTQYF. The CDR3 coding sequence is TGTGCCAGTAGTATATATCCAGATACGCAGTATTTT.

With respect to this clonotype: Likely a read error: the CDR3 ends without its conserved phenylalanine or tryptophan. The J gene is TRBJ2-2, the V gene TRBV5-1; no reliable D call. This CDR3 contains 14 residues. Germline CDR1 is SGHRS and CDR2 is YFSETQ. Deletions cut 0 bases from V and 0 bases from J, with 3 bases between. The CDR3 bases are TGCGCCAGCAGCTTGGGCACGAACACCGGGGAGCTGTTTTCT. Protein product: CASSLGTNTGELFS.

This clonotype was seen a handful of times. A single base separates this from a much larger clone, so it may be a read error. In DNA, the CDR3 is TGTGCCAGCTGTCACCCACCAGGGGGACGTGTGGGATCTTCCTACGAGCAGTACTTC. It is translated as CASCHPPGGRVGSSYEQYF. The chain joins TRBV12-3 or TRBV12-4 to TRBJ2-7; 7 bases align to TRBD1. This CDR3 has 19 amino acids. Trimming at V came to 8 bases and at J to 1 base, leaving 23 bases not matched to a gene.

This clonotype came up many times. Since a much larger clone is just one base distant, this may be a read error. The chain combines TRBV11-2 with TRBJ2-7; D call uncertain. CDR1 and CDR2 (germline): SGHAT, FQNNGV. The CDR3 contains 11 residues. Trimming stripped 1 base from V and 5 bases from J, with 3 bases between. This CDR3 reads CASSLAHEQYF. CDR3 in DNA: TGTGCCAGCAGCTTAGCCCACGAGCAGTACTTC.

This clonotype was seen many times. The J gene is TRBJ2-3, the V gene TRBV7-2; D remains ambiguous. Trimming left V 2 bases short and J 4 bases short, with 10 bases between. Germline assignment: CDR1 SGHTA and CDR2 FQGNSA. CDR3 length: 14 residues. CDR3 sequence (DNA): TGTGCCAGCAGCTTATTCTTTATGGCAGATACGCAGTATTTT. Translation: CASSLFFMADTQYF.

This clonotype was seen repeatedly, ten times or more. The chain links TRBV18 to TRBJ1-1; maybe TRBD1 (5 bases). Germline V gene data show CDR1 as KGHSH and CDR2 as LQKENI. V shed 5 bases and J shed 5 bases, with 18 bases lying between them. This CDR3 comprises 15 residues. CDR3 sequence: CASSFTGRAGTEAFF. The DNA of the CDR3 is TGTGCCAGCTCATTCACAGGCAGGGCGGGGACTGAAGCTTTCTTT.

The rearrangement uses TRBV5-1 and TRBJ2-2; 12 positions match TRBD2. Germline V gene sequence: CDR1 SGHRS, CDR2 YFSETQ. There are 17 residues in the CDR3. J was trimmed by 3 bases and V by 6 bases; bases with no gene match: 9. CDR3 sequence reads: CASKPLAGGPDTGELFF. The CDR3 DNA reads as TGCGCCAGCAAACCTCTAGCGGGGGGGCCGGACACCGGGGAGCTGTTTTTT.

This clonotype was seen many times. This CDR3 is CASSPTGTAGYTF. CDR3 nucleotide sequence: TGTGCCAGCAGCCCGACAGGGACTGCTGGCTACACCTTC. J is TRBJ1-2 and V is TRBV6-6; TRBD1 aligns across 7 bases. Germline trimming cut 6 bases from V and 7 bases from J; bases unmatched to any gene: 8. There are 13 residues in the CDR3. Germline CDR1 and CDR2: MNHNY and SVGAGI (reference sequence).

At least ten counts were recorded for this clonotype. The chain recombines TRBV5-1 with TRBJ2-5, with D possibly matching TRBD1 (5 bases). Germline CDR1 is SGHRS and CDR2 is YFSETQ. V lost 0 bases and J lost 5, with 17 bases in between. The CDR3 is 16 residues long. The CDR3 nucleotides are TGCGCCAGCAGCTTGGGAGTCAGGGTAATGAAGGAGACCCAGTACTTC. Residues: CASSLGVRVMKETQYF. Together with reference TRBV5-1 and TRBJ2-5, the CDR3 gives the full variable domain: KAGVTQTPRYLIKTRGQQVTLSCSPISGHRSVSWYQQTPGQGLQFLFEYFSETQRNKGNFPGRFSGRQFSNSRSEMNVSTLELGDSALYLCASSLGVRVMKETQYFGPGTRLLVL.

In its sample, this clonotype was seen many times. The V gene is TRBV5-1, the J gene TRBJ1-2; TRBD1 agrees at 9 bases. The CDR3 runs 14 residues. Germline CDR1 and CDR2: SGHRS and YFSETQ. V was clipped by 0 bases and J by 8 bases; unmatched bases: 5. The CDR3 region has the DNA TGCGCCAGCAGCTTGGAACCCGGGACAGGGGGCTACACCTTC. Translation gives CASSLEPGTGGYTF.

This clonotype has at least ten counts. The chain is built from TRBV12-3 or TRBV12-4 and TRBJ2-1; D is unclear. The V end lost 2 bases, the J end lost 7 bases, and 9 bases lay between the germline ends. CDR3 length equals 13 residues. CDR3 in DNA: TGTGCCAGCAGTTTATCACTGGGGAATGAGCAGTTCTTC. Protein sequence: CASSLSLGNEQFF.

This clonotype was seen at least ten times. This chain links TRBV29-1 with TRBJ1-2; the match to TRBD1 covers 8 bases. The germline gives CDR1 SQVTM, CDR2 ANQGSEA. The CDR3 covers 15 residues. Trimming cost V 4 bases and J 7 bases; bases outside gene matches: 14. CDR3 nucleotides: TGCAGCGTTGTTAGGGGCGCGACAGGGGAAGGTGGCTACACCTTC. Translation: CSVVRGATGEGGYTF.

This clonotype came up many times. The CDR3 reads CASSLAGLAGGTGELFF. The CDR3 nucleotides read TGTGCCAGCAGCTTGGCGGGCCTAGCGGGTGGCACCGGGGAGCTGTTTTTT. This sequence joins TRBV5-5 and TRBJ2-2, with 8 bases matching TRBD2. This CDR3 is 17 amino acids long. Germline V lookup: CDR1 SGHKS, CDR2 YYEKEE (reference sequence). V shed 0 bases, J shed 4 bases, and the junction held 8 bases outside the gene matches.

This clonotype has ten or more counts. V is TRBV10-3 and J is TRBJ1-2; the match to TRBD1 covers 8 bases. Germline V gene sequence: CDR1 ENHRY, CDR2 SYGVKD. The V and J ends lost 5 bases and 4 bases, in that order; junction bases with no gene match: 3. This CDR3 has 13 amino acids. This CDR3 is CAISPDRVYGYTF. The DNA for the CDR3 is TGTGCCATCAGTCCGGACAGGGTCTATGGCTACACCTTC.

The chain has TRBV30 and TRBJ1-2, with D tentatively TRBD1 (5 bases). V was cut by 3 bases and J by 4 bases, with 12 bases left in between. Germline V CDR1 and CDR2: GTSNPN, SVGIG (reference sequence). CDR3 length equals 13 residues. DNA for the CDR3: TGTGCCTGGAGCGCCTCAGGGACCTATGGCTACACCTTC. This codes for CAWSASGTYGYTF.

The V and J genes are TRBV5-1 and TRBJ1-3; possible D gene TRBD1, 5 bases. The germline V gene has CDR1 SGHRS and CDR2 YFSETQ. The CDR3 extends over 14 amino acids. Trimming left V 4 bases short and J 1 base short, with 9 bases between. CDR3 in amino acids: CASSPRVSGNTIYF. CDR3 DNA: TGCGCCAGCAGCCCCAGGGTGTCTGGAAACACCATATATTTT.

This clonotype was observed many times. The J gene is TRBJ1-2, the V gene TRBV6-4; TRBD1 might be the D (5 bases). Deletions cut 5 bases from V and 4 bases from J, with 20 bases between. Germline loops: CDR1 MRHNA, CDR2 SNTAGT. The CDR3 covers 16 residues. The CDR3 region has the DNA TGTGCCAGCAGTCCCGTCGAGGGGCCGTCCTCCTATGGCTACACCTTC. This codes for CASSPVEGPSSYGYTF.

In its sample, this clonotype was seen a few times. V is TRBV20-1 and J is TRBJ2-1; possible D gene TRBD2, 6 bases. Between the trimmed V and J ends, which lost 0 bases and 7 bases, there was a span of 16 bases. CDR1 is DFQATT and CDR2 is SNEGSKA in the germline V gene (reference sequence). This CDR3 spans 15 amino acids. The CDR3 region has the DNA TGCAGTGCTAGAGATCCTGTGGGGGGTGGTAATGAGCAGTTCTTC. Translating gives CSARDPVGGGNEQFF.

The table lists this clonotype with many counts. This CDR3 is CASSLVPSGGAGGSNEQFF. The CDR3 DNA is TGTGCCAGCAGCTTAGTGCCTAGCGGGGGGGCCGGTGGTTCCAATGAGCAGTTCTTC. This chain connects TRBV7-8 to TRBJ2-1, with 12 positions matching TRBD2. Losses at the gene ends were 1 base for V and 6 bases for J; bases not matched to a gene: 13. The length of the CDR3 is 19 residues. In germline, CDR1 is SGHVS, CDR2 FQNEAQ.

This chain uses TRBV30 with TRBJ1-1; D not certain. This CDR3 is built from 11 residues. With 4 bases removed from V and 7 bases from J, the gap between germline ends came to 10 bases. CDR1 and CDR2 (germline): GTSNPN, SVGIG (reference sequence). DNA for the CDR3: TGTGCCTGGAACCGACGCGGTGAAGCTTTCTTT. Amino acid sequence: CAWNRRGEAFF.

At least ten counts were recorded for this clonotype. This chain joins TRBV7-2 and TRBJ1-4, with D uncertain. Looked up from germline, CDR1 is SGHTA and CDR2 is FQGNSA. This CDR3 contains 15 residues. Trimming stripped 1 base from V and 7 bases from J, with 13 bases between. CDR3 DNA sequence: TGTGCCAGCAGCTTAGTGGCGGCTGACGGTGAAAAACTGTTTTTT. Amino acids: CASSLVAADGEKLFF.

There are many counts of this clonotype. The chain links TRBV7-2 to TRBJ1-2; D remains unclear. The CDR3 loop spans 14 amino acids. Germline loops: CDR1 SGHTA, CDR2 FQGNSA. Trimming left V 2 bases short and J 6 bases short, with 13 bases between. CDR3 DNA: TGTGCCAGCAGCTTATTCTTCTCTGCTGATGGCTACACCTTC. Translation gives CASSLFFSADGYTF.

The chain recombines TRBV20-1 with TRBJ2-7; D remains unclear. The CDR3 sequence is 11 residues long. Per germline, CDR1 DFQATT and CDR2 SNEGSKA (reference sequence). The V end was cut by 5 bases, the J end by 2 bases, with 7 bases between. CDR3 amino acids: CSAEPAYEQYF. As DNA, the CDR3 is TGCAGTGCTGAGCCGGCCTACGAGCAGTACTTC.

This clonotype was recorded many times. CDR3 nucleotide sequence: TGCAGTGCTAGGGACCTCAGGGGTCTATTAGGCAATGAGCAGTTCTTC. This codes for CSARDLRGLLGNEQFF. This chain links TRBV20-1 with TRBJ2-1; the D gene is possibly TRBD1 (6 bases). Germline V CDR1 and CDR2: DFQATT, SNEGSKA (reference sequence). The CDR3 extends over 16 amino acids. V was pared by 3 bases and J by 6 bases, with 21 bases between.

This clonotype was seen only a few times. This chain joins TRBV7-3 and TRBJ1-1; D is ambiguous. This CDR3 has 14 amino acids. In germline, CDR1 is SGHTA, CDR2 FQGTGA. V gave up 1 base and J gave up 3 bases, with 9 bases separating them. CDR3: CASSLNRGHTEAFF. The CDR3 coding sequence is TGTGCCAGCAGCTTAAATCGAGGACACACTGAAGCTTTCTTT.

Ten or more counts support this clonotype. V and J are TRBV7-3 and TRBJ2-1, with D perhaps TRBD2 (6 bases). V lost 0 bases to trimming and J lost 0 bases, with 12 bases between them. Germline V gives CDR1 SGHTA, CDR2 FQGTGA. The CDR3 covers 17 residues. The CDR3 is CASSLTGSESSYNEQFF. The CDR3 DNA reads as TGTGCCAGCAGCTTAACCGGGAGCGAGAGCTCCTACAATGAGCAGTTCTTC.

This clonotype was recorded at least ten times. V and J are TRBV5-6 and TRBJ2-3; D is undetermined. V lost 4 bases to trimming and J lost 0 bases, with 6 bases between them. The CDR3 covers 13 residues. Germline CDR1 reads SGHDT; CDR2 reads YYEEEE. This chain's CDR3 is CASSLSSTDTQYF. The DNA for the CDR3 is TGTGCCAGCAGCCTGAGTAGCACAGATACGCAGTATTTT.